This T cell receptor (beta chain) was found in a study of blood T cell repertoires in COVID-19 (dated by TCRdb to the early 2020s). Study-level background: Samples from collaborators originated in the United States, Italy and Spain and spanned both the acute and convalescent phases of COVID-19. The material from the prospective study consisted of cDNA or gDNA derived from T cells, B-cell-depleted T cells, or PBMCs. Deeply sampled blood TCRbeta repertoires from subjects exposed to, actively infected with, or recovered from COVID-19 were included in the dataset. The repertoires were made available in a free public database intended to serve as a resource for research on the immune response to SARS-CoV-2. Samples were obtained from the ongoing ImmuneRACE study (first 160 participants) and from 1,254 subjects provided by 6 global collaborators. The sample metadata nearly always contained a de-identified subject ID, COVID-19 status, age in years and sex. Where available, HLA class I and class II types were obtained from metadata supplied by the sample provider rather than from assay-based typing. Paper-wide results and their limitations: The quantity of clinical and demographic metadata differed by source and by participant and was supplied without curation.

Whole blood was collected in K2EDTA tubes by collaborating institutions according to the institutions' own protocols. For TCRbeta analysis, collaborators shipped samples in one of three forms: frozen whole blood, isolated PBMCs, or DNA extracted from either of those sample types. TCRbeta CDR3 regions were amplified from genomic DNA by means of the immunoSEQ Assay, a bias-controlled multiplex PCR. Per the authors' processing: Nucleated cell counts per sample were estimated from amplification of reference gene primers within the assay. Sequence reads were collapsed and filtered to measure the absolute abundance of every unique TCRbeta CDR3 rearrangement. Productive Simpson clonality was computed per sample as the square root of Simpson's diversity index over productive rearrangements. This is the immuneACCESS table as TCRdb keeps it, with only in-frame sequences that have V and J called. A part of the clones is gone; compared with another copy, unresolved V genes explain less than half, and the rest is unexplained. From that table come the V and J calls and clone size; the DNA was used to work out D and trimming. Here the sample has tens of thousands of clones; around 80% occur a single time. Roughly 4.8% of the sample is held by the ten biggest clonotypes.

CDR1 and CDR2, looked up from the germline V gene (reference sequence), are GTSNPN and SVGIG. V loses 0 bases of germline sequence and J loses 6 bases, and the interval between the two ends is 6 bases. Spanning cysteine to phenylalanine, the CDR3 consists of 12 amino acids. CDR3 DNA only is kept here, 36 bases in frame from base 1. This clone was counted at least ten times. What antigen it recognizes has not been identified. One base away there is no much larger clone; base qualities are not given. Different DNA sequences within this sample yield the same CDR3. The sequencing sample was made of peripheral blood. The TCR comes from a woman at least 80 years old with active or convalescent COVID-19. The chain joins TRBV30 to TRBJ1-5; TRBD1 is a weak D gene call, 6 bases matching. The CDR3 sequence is CAWSVQGQPQHF. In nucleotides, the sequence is TGTGCCTGGAGTGTACAGGGTCAGCCCCAGCATTTT.